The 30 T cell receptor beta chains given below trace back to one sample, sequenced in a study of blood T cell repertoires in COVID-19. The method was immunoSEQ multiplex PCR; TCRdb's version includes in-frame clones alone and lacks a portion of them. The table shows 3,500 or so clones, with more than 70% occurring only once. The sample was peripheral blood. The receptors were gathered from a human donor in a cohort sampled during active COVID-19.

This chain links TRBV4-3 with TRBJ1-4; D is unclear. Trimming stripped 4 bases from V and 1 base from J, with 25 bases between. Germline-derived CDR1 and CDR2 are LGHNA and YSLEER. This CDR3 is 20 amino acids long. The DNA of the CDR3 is TGCGCCAGCAGCCTAAGCGCCACACCGCGAAATTTCATAACTAATGAAAAACTGTTTTTT. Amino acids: CASSLSATPRNFITNEKLFF.

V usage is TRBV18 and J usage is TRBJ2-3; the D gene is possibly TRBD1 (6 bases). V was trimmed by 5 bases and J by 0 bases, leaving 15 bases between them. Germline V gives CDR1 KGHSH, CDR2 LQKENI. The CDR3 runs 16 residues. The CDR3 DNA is TGTGCCAGCTCAAGGACGACAGGACCCAGCACAGATACGCAGTATTTT. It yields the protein CASSRTTGPSTDTQYF. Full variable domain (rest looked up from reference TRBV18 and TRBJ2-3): NAGVMQNPRHLVRRRGQEARLRCSPMKGHSHVYWYRQLPEEGLKFMVYLQKENIIDESGMPKERFSAEFPKEGPSILRIQQVVRGDSAAYFCASSRTTGPSTDTQYFGPGTRLTVL.

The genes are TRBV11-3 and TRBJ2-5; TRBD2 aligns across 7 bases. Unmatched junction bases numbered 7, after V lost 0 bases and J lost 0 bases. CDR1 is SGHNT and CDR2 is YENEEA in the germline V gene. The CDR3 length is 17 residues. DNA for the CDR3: TGTGCCAGCAGCTTAGAAGGGCAGCGGGAACACCAAGAGACCCAGTACTTC. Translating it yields CASSLEGQREHQETQYF.

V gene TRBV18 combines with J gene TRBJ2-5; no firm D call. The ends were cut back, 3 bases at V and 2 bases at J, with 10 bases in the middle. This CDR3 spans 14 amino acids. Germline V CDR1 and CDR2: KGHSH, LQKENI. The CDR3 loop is CASSPGAVQETQYF. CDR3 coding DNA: TGTGCCAGCTCACCCGGCGCGGTTCAAGAGACCCAGTACTTC.

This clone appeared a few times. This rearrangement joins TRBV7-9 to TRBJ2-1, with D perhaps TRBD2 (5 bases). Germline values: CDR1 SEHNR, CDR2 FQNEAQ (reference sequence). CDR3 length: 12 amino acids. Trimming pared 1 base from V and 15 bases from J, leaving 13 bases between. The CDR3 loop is CASSLGRGGSFF. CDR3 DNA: TGTGCCAGCAGCTTAGGTCGGGGTGGGTCGTTCTTC.

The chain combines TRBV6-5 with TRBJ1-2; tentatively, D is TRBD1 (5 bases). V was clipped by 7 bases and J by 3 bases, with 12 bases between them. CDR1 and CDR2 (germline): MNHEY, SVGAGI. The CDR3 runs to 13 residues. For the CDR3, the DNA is TGTGCCAGCAAGACAGAGAATCACTATGGCTACACCTTC. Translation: CASKTENHYGYTF.

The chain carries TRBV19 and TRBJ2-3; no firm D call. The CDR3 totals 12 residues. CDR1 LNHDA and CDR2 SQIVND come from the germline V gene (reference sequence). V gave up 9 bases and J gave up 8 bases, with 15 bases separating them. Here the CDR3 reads CASQPPSGTQYF. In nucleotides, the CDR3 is TGTGCCAGCCAGCCGCCTAGTGGTACGCAGTATTTT.

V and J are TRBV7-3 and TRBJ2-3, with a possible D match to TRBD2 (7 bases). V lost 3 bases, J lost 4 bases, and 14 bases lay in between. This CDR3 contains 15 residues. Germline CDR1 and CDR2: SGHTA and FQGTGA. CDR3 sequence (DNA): TGTGCCAGCAGCTTTACCGGGGGGCCCGCAGATACGCAGTATTTT. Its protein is CASSFTGGPADTQYF.

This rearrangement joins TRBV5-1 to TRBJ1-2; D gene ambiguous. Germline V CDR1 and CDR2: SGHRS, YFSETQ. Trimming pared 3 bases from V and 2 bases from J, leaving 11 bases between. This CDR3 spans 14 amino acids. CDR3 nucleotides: TGCGCCAGCAGCTGGGCCCCGGTCAACTATGGCTACACCTTC. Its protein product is CASSWAPVNYGYTF.

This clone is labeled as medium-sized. The CDR3 region has the DNA TGTGCCAGCAGCCCGCTCGGCGGGAACTATGGCTACACCTTC. Translation: CASSPLGGNYGYTF. The chain carries TRBV7-9 and TRBJ1-2; D is ambiguous. The CDR3 consists of 14 residues. The germline V and J ends were trimmed by 5 bases and 2 bases, with 12 bases remaining between them. The V gene's germline CDR1 is SEHNR and CDR2 FQNEAQ (reference sequence).

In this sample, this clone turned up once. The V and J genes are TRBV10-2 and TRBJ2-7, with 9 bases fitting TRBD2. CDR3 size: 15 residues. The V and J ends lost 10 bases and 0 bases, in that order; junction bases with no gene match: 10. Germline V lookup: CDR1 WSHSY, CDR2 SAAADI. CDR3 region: CATQGGSGGSYEQYF. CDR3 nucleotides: TGCGCCACCCAGGGTGGTAGCGGGGGCTCCTACGAGCAGTACTTC.

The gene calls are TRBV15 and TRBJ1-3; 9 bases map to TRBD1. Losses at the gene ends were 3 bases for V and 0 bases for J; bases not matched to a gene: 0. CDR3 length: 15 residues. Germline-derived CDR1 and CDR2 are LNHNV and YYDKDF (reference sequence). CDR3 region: CATSRTGGSGNTIYF. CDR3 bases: TGTGCCACCAGCAGGACAGGGGGCTCTGGAAACACCATATATTTT.

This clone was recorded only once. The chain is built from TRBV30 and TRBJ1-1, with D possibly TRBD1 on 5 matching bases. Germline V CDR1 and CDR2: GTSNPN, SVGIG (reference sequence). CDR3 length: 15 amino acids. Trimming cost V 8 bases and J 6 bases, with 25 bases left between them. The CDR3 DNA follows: TGTGCCGGCTTCATTCATCCAGGGCCATCCGCTGAAGCTTTCTTT. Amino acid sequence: CAGFIHPGPSAEAFF.

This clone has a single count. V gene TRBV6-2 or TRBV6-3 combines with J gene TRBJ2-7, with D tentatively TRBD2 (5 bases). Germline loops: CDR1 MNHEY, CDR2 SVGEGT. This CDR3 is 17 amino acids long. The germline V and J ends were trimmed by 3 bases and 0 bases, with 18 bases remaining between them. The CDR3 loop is CASSYPPGLSASYEQYF. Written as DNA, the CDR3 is TGTGCCAGCAGTTATCCGCCCGGACTCTCGGCCTCCTACGAGCAGTACTTC.

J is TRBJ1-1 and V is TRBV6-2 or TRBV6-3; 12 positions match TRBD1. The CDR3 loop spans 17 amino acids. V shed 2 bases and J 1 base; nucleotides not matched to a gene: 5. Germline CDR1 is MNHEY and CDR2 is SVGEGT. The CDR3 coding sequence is TGTGCCAGCAGTTACGGGACAGGGGGCTCCAAGAACACTGAAGCTTTCTTT. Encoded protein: CASSYGTGGSKNTEAFF.

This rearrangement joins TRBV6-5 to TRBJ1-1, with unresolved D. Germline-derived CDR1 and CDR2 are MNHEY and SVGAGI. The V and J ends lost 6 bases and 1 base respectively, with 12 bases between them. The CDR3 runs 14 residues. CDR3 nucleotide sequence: TGTGCCAGCAGGGCCGGGATCCCGAACACTGAAGCTTTCTTT. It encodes CASRAGIPNTEAFF.

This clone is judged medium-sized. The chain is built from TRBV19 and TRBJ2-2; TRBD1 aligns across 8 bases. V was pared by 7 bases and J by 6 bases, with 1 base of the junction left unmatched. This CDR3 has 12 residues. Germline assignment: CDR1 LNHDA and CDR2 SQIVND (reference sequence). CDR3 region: CASTDRAGELFF. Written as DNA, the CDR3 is TGTGCCAGTACGGACAGGGCCGGGGAGCTGTTTTTT.

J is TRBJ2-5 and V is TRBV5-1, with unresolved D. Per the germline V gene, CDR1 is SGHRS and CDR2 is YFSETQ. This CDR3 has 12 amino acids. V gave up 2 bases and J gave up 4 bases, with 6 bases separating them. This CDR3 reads CASSFFGETQYF. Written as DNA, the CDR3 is TGCGCCAGCAGCTTCTTCGGAGAGACCCAGTACTTC.

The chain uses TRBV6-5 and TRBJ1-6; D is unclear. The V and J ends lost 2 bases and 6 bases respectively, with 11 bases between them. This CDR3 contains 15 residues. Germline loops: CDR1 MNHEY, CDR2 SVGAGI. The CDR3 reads CASSYGLGSNSPLHF. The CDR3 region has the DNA TGTGCCAGCAGTTACGGGCTCGGGAGTAATTCACCCCTCCACTTT.

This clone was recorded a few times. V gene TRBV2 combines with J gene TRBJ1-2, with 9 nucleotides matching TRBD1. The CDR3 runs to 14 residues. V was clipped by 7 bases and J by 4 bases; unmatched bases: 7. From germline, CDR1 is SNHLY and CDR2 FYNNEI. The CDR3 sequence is CASTQTGGGYGYTF. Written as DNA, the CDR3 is TGTGCCAGCACCCAGACAGGGGGTGGCTATGGCTACACCTTC.

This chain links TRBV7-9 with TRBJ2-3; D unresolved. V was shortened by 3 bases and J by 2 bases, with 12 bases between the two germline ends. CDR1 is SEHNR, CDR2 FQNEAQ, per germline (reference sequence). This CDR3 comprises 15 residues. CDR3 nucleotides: TGTGCCAGCAGCTTCCGCAGCGCAGACACAGATACGCAGTATTTT. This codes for CASSFRSADTDTQYF.

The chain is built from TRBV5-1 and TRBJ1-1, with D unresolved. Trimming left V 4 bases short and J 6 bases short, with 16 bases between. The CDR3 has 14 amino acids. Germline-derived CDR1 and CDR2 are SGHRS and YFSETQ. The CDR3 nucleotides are TGCGCCAGCAGCCGCGGGCCAGAAGGCGCTGAAGCTTTCTTT. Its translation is CASSRGPEGAEAFF.

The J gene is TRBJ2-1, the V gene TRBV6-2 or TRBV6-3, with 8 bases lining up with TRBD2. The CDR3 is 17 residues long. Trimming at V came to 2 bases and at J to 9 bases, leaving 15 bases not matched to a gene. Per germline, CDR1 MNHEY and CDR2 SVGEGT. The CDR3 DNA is TGTGCCAGCAGTTACATATGGTTAGCGGGGCCCCGGGGTGAGCAGTTCTTC. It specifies CASSYIWLAGPRGEQFF.

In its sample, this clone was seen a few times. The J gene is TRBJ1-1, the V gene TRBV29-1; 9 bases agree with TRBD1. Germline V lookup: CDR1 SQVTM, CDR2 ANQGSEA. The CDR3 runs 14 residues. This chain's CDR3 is CSLTGGGWNTEAFF. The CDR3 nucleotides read TGCAGTCTAACAGGGGGCGGCTGGAACACTGAAGCTTTCTTT.

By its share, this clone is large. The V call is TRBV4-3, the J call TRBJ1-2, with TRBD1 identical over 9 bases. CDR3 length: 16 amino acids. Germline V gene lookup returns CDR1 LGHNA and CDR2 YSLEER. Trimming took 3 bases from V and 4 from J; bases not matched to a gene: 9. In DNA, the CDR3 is TGCGCCAGCAGCCAGGCCAGGACAGGGGATTCCTATGGCTACACCTTC. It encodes CASSQARTGDSYGYTF.

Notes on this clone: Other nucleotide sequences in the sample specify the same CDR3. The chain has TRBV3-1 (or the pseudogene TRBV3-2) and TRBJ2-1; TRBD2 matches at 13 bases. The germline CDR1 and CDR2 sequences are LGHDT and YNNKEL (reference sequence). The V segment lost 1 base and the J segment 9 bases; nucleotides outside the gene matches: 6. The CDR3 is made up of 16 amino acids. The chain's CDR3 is CASSQVLAGGPGEQFF. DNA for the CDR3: TGTGCCAGCAGCCAAGTACTAGCGGGGGGGCCTGGTGAGCAGTTCTTC.

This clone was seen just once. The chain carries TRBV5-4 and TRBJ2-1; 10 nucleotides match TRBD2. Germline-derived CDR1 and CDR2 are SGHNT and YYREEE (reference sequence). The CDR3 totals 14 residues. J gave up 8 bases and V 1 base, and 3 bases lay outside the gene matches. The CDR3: CASSLTSGVYEQFF. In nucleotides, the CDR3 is TGTGCCAGCAGCTTGACTAGCGGGGTCTATGAGCAGTTCTTC.

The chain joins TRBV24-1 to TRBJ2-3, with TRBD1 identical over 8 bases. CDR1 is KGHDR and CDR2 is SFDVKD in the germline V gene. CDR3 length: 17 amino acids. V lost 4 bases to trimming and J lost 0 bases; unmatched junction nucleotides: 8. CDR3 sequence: CATSEPAGTGSTDTQYF. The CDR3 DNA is TGTGCCACCAGTGAACCAGCCGGGACAGGTAGCACAGATACGCAGTATTTT.

The CDR3 reads CASSSTMNTEAFF. DNA for the CDR3: TGTGCCAGCAGTTCTACCATGAACACTGAAGCTTTCTTT. The chain carries TRBV12-3 or TRBV12-4 and TRBJ1-1; D gene unclear. Trimming removed 4 bases at V and 0 bases at J, with 6 bases between. This CDR3 region has 13 residues.

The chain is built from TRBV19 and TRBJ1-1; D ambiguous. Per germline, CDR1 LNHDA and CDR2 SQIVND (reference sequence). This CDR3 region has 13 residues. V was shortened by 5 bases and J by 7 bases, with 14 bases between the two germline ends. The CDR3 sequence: CASSERRGIEAFF. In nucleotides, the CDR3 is TGTGCCAGTAGTGAGCGGCGAGGAATTGAAGCTTTCTTT. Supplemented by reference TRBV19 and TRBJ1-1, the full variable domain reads DGGITQSPKYLFRKEGQNVTLSCEQNLNHDAMYWYRQDPGQGLRLIYYSQIVNDFQKGDIAEGYSVSREKKESFPLTVTSAQKNPTAFYLCASSERRGIEAFFGQGTRLTVV.